The 28 T cell receptor beta chains listed next were all sequenced from one sample in a study of T cell responses to AZD1222 COVID-19 vaccine. Using immunoSEQ multiplex PCR, the repertoire was profiled, and TCRdb retains in-frame clones only, with some absent. Counted here are about 120,000 clones, approximately 93% occurring once; the ten biggest clones make up more than 2.5%. The sequencing here drew on peripheral blood, taken on day 0 of AZD1222 vaccination. The receptors stem from an adult in good health.

The J gene is TRBJ2-3, the V gene TRBV5-4; 11 nucleotides agree with TRBD1. With V trimmed by 4 bases and J by 3 bases, 7 bases remained unmatched. This CDR3 comprises 16 residues. CDR1 and CDR2 from the germline V gene are SGHNT and YYREEE (reference sequence). Here the CDR3 reads CASSLGQGVGTDTQYF. CDR3 DNA: TGTGCCAGCAGCCTGGGACAGGGGGTCGGGACAGATACGCAGTATTTT.

The chain couples TRBV7-9 to TRBJ2-5, with TRBD2 identical over 14 bases. This CDR3 is built from 19 residues. CDR1 is SEHNR, CDR2 FQNEAQ, per germline (reference sequence). V lost 5 bases, J lost 1 base, and 12 bases stayed unmatched. The CDR3 DNA follows: TGTGCCAGCAGCGACTCCGGGACTAGCGGGAGTTGGGTCCAAGAGACCCAGTACTTC. Protein product: CASSDSGTSGSWVQETQYF.

V gene TRBV21-1 combines with J gene TRBJ2-1; the table's TRBD2 call for D was not verified on the DNA. TRBV21-1 is a pseudogene segment. CDR3 length: 20 amino acids. CDR3 amino acids: CASSKPTTSGTGGSYNEQFF. In DNA, the CDR3 is TGTGCCAGCAGCAAACCTACGACTAGCGGGACAGGTGGCTCCTACAATGAGCAGTTCTTC.

This rearrangement joins TRBV28 to TRBJ1-5; the D is unclear. Between the trimmed V and J ends, which lost 5 bases and 0 bases, there was a span of 17 bases. CDR1 MDHEN and CDR2 SYDVKM come from the germline V gene. The CDR3 consists of 17 residues. The CDR3 loop reads CASSPLDAPYSNQPQHF. For the CDR3, the DNA is TGTGCCAGCAGTCCATTGGACGCACCCTATAGCAATCAGCCCCAGCATTTT.

This chain connects TRBV19 to TRBJ2-1; 7 bases fit TRBD1. V gave up 7 bases and J gave up 3 bases; unmatched junction bases: 6. Germline values: CDR1 LNHDA, CDR2 SQIVND (reference sequence). The CDR3 contains 14 residues. CDR3 bases: TGTGCCAGTATAGAGGGGGCCGACTACAATGAGCAGTTCTTC. Translating it yields CASIEGADYNEQFF.

This rearrangement joins TRBV28 to TRBJ1-5, with unresolved D. V lost 3 bases and J 0 bases, leaving 9 bases between the germline ends. The germline gives CDR1 MDHEN, CDR2 SYDVKM. CDR3 size: 15 residues. The CDR3 sequence is CASSFKPFSNQPQHF. The CDR3 region has the DNA TGTGCCAGCAGTTTCAAACCCTTTAGCAATCAGCCCCAGCATTTT.

This clone was observed a few times. This chain joins TRBV3-1 (or the pseudogene TRBV3-2) and TRBJ2-2; the D is unclear. V was cut by 4 bases and J by 3 bases, with 9 bases left in between. CDR1 and CDR2 (germline): LGHDT, YNNKEL (reference sequence). The length of the CDR3 is 14 residues. The CDR3 region is CASSPQSYTGELFF. The CDR3 DNA sequence: TGTGCCAGCAGCCCGCAGAGTTACACCGGGGAGCTGTTTTTT.

The V call is TRBV6-5, the J call TRBJ1-2; 10 bases fit TRBD1. The germline gives CDR1 MNHEY, CDR2 SVGAGI. The CDR3 loop spans 15 amino acids. J gave up 4 bases and V 6 bases, and 8 bases lay outside the gene matches. The chain's CDR3 is CASRSTGGRSYGYTF. Written as DNA, the CDR3 is TGTGCCAGCAGATCGACAGGGGGCAGGAGCTATGGCTACACCTTC.

The J gene is TRBJ1-2, the V gene TRBV28; tentatively, D is TRBD1 (5 bases). This CDR3 spans 12 amino acids. Germline assignment: CDR1 MDHEN and CDR2 SYDVKM. With 6 bases removed from V and 3 bases from J, the gap between germline ends came to 8 bases. CDR3 sequence (DNA): TGTGCCAGCAGCGGGGGACACTATGGCTACACCTTC. It codes for CASSGGHYGYTF.

This rearrangement joins TRBV5-6 to TRBJ1-1; D unclear. The germline V gene encodes CDR1 SGHDT and CDR2 YYEEEE. V dropped 3 bases and J dropped 1 base, with 7 bases sitting between them. The CDR3 runs 13 residues. The CDR3 spells CASSSNENTEAFF. The CDR3 nucleotides read TGTGCCAGCAGCTCTAATGAGAACACTGAAGCTTTCTTT.

V and J are TRBV12-5 and TRBJ2-1, with a weak D call TRBD1 (5 bases). V lost 7 bases, J lost 3 bases, and 16 bases lay in between. Germline V gives CDR1 LGHNT, CDR2 FRNRAP. This CDR3 comprises 15 residues. The CDR3 DNA sequence: TGTGCTAGTGAAAAAACAGGATCGTTCTACAATGAGCAGTTCTTC. It encodes CASEKTGSFYNEQFF.

The chain carries TRBV6-5 and TRBJ2-5; TRBD1 is a possible D gene (6 bases). With 3 bases removed from V and 4 bases from J, the gap between germline ends came to 12 bases. The V gene's germline CDR1 is MNHEY and CDR2 SVGAGI. This CDR3 contains 14 residues. CDR3 bases: TGTGCCAGCAGTTATGCAGGGGACCGAGAGACCCAGTACTTC. It specifies CASSYAGDRETQYF.

The gene calls are TRBV28 and TRBJ1-4; D gene ambiguous. Germline CDR1 and CDR2: MDHEN and SYDVKM. The CDR3 has 15 amino acids. V was cut by 7 bases and J by 7 bases, with 19 bases left in between. DNA of the CDR3: TGTGCCAGCATGATTGAGCGATCATTGGGTGAAAAACTGTTTTTT. Its protein product is CASMIERSLGEKLFF.

This clone has ten or more counts. The chain employs TRBV6-2 or TRBV6-3 and TRBJ1-1, with no clear D. Germline V CDR1 and CDR2: MNHEY, SVGEGT. The CDR3 runs to 13 residues. Trimming cost V 6 bases and J 4 bases, with 12 bases left between them. The CDR3 sequence is CASSFRAITEAFF. The CDR3 nucleotides are TGTGCCAGCAGCTTCCGGGCCATCACTGAAGCTTTCTTT.

The chain recombines TRBV5-1 with TRBJ2-7, with 8 bases that match TRBD2. Germline V gene sequence: CDR1 SGHRS, CDR2 YFSETQ. Germline trimming cut 4 bases from V and 2 bases from J; bases unmatched to any gene: 8. This CDR3 spans 15 amino acids. In DNA form, the CDR3 reads TGCGCCAGCAGCCGGGGGGGTACTGGCACCTACGAGCAGTACTTC. Translation: CASSRGGTGTYEQYF.

The rearrangement joins TRBV2 to TRBJ2-2; tentative D call: TRBD1 (6 bases). The V end was cut by 5 bases, the J end by 3 bases, with 13 bases between. Germline CDR1 reads SNHLY; CDR2 reads FYNNEI. This CDR3 contains 15 residues. The CDR3 nucleotides are TGTGCCAGCAGTCAGGTCCGGACAGACACCGGGGAGCTGTTTTTT. Translation gives CASSQVRTDTGELFF.

The V gene is TRBV15, the J gene TRBJ1-1; the D gene is possibly TRBD1 (5 bases). Germline V gene data show CDR1 as LNHNV and CDR2 as YYDKDF (reference sequence). The CDR3 loop spans 17 amino acids. Deletions cut 5 bases from V and 4 bases from J, with 23 bases between. The CDR3, as DNA: TGTGCCACCAGCGGACTTGTGGGTAGGGGTGTTGGCACTGAAGCTTTCTTT. It translates to CATSGLVGRGVGTEAFF.

This CDR3 reads CASSRGAGVSHEQYF. DNA of the CDR3: TGTGCCAGCAGTCGCGGGGCGGGAGTGAGCCACGAGCAGTACTTC. This chain connects TRBV6-6 to TRBJ2-7, with 7 bases that match TRBD2. The CDR3 spans 15 residues. Germline CDR1 reads MNHNY; CDR2 reads SVGAGI (reference sequence). The junction had 12 bases not matched to a gene; V was cut back by 5 bases and J by 5 bases.

The chain has TRBV7-2 and TRBJ2-7, with TRBD2 as a possible D gene (5 bases). The CDR3 is made up of 15 amino acids. From germline, CDR1 is SGHTA and CDR2 FQGNSA. V shed 1 base and J shed 4 bases, with 14 bases lying between them. CDR3 bases: TGTGCCAGCAGCTTAGGGCCCAGCGGAAGTTACGAGCAGTACTTC. Amino acid sequence: CASSLGPSGSYEQYF.

This clone was recorded only once. The J gene is TRBJ1-5, the V gene TRBV6-5, with D hard to call. Germline CDR1 MNHEY, CDR2 SVGAGI. This CDR3 has 14 amino acids. Trimming cost V 10 bases and J 5 bases, with 18 bases left between them. CDR3 in DNA: TGTGCCACCTTCGATACGTATAGGCATCAGCCCCAGCATTTT. Residues: CATFDTYRHQPQHF.

The chain has TRBV7-7 and TRBJ2-7, with TRBD1 matching over 10 bases. With V trimmed by 5 bases and J by 7 bases, 11 bases remained unmatched. CDR1 SSHAT and CDR2 FNYEAQ come from the germline V gene (reference sequence). There are 15 residues in the CDR3. The DNA of the CDR3 is TGTGCCAGCAGCCCCCGTCCCGGGACAGGGGATGAGCAGTACTTC. Its translation is CASSPRPGTGDEQYF.

The chain has TRBV7-6 and TRBJ2-1, with TRBD2 matching 9 bases. This CDR3 has 18 residues. Germline lookup yields CDR1 SGHVS and CDR2 FNYEAQ. Trimming took 1 base from V and 1 from J; bases not matched to a gene: 8. DNA of the CDR3: TGTGCCAGCAGCTTAGGAGATCCGGGACTAGCATCCTACAATGAGCAGTTCTTC. It specifies CASSLGDPGLASYNEQFF.

The chain couples TRBV7-9 to TRBJ1-2; D is perhaps TRBD1 (6 bases). V dropped 3 bases and J dropped 2 bases, with 13 bases sitting between them. This CDR3 region has 15 residues. The germline V gene has CDR1 SEHNR and CDR2 FQNEAQ (reference sequence). The CDR3 sequence is CASSLPNTGNYGYTF. In DNA, the CDR3 is TGTGCCAGCAGCTTGCCGAACACAGGGAACTATGGCTACACCTTC.

The CDR3 loop is CASTTGFGLDEQYF. The DNA of the CDR3 is TGTGCCAGCACCACAGGGTTCGGGTTGGACGAGCAGTACTTC. The chain has TRBV7-9 and TRBJ2-7, with D maybe TRBD1 (6 bases). Germline CDR1 reads SEHNR; CDR2 reads FQNEAQ (reference sequence). V was shortened by 7 bases and J by 5 bases, with 18 bases between the two germline ends. The CDR3 runs 14 residues.

This sequence joins TRBV19 and TRBJ2-2, with TRBD1 as a possible D gene (6 bases). The CDR3 is made up of 15 amino acids. Deletions cut 3 bases from V and 7 bases from J, with 15 bases between. Germline V CDR1 and CDR2: LNHDA, SQIVND (reference sequence). The CDR3 is CASSIPQGFSGELFF. The CDR3 DNA sequence: TGTGCCAGTAGTATTCCACAGGGATTTAGCGGGGAGCTGTTTTTT.

V gene TRBV18 combines with J gene TRBJ1-4; 8 bases map to TRBD1. This CDR3 spans 15 amino acids. V lost 6 bases to trimming and J lost 8 bases; unmatched junction nucleotides: 11. The V gene's germline CDR1 is KGHSH and CDR2 LQKENI. CDR3: CASSNSNRQGEKLFF. CDR3 nucleotides: TGTGCCAGCTCCAACTCTAACCGACAGGGGGAAAAACTGTTTTTT.

This clone has only one observation. The V gene is TRBV19, the J gene TRBJ2-2; D remains ambiguous. Trimming shortened V by 3 bases and J by 5 bases, and 10 bases separated the two germline ends. The CDR3 loop spans 14 amino acids. Germline CDR1 reads LNHDA; CDR2 reads SQIVND (reference sequence). DNA of the CDR3: TGTGCCAGTAGTATTTGGGATACGACCGGGGAGCTGTTTTTT. This codes for CASSIWDTTGELFF. Drawing the rest from reference TRBV19 and TRBJ2-2, the complete variable domain is DGGITQSPKYLFRKEGQNVTLSCEQNLNHDAMYWYRQDPGQGLRLIYYSQIVNDFQKGDIAEGYSVSREKKESFPLTVTSAQKNPTAFYLCASSIWDTTGELFFGEGSRLTVL.

CDR3: CSVPQGSGTEAFF. The CDR3, as DNA: TGCAGCGTCCCCCAGGGGTCGGGCACTGAAGCTTTCTTT. The chain employs TRBV29-1 and TRBJ1-1; D is possibly TRBD1 (6 bases). Trimming left V 6 bases short and J 4 bases short, with 15 bases between. Germline CDR1 reads SQVTM; CDR2 reads ANQGSEA. The CDR3 has 13 residues.